This T cell receptor (beta chain) was sequenced during a study of blood T cell repertoires in COVID-19. Across the study: There were acute and convalescent COVID-19 samples, and they came from the United States, Italy and Spain. The cDNA or gDNA used as material had been derived from T cells, B-cell-depleted T cells, or PBMCs.

In the study's own analysis: Amplifying reference gene primers gave estimates of nucleated cell counts. Sequencing used immunoSEQ multiplex PCR; TCRdb keeps in-frame clones, though not all of them. Clonal size and the V and J genes are those of that table, whereas D and trimming came from the DNA. Among about 360,000 clones listed, less than 90% were seen once. This CDR3 region has 15 residues. V trimming: 4 bases; J trimming: 4 bases; junction bases outside the gene matches: 6. Germline loops: CDR1 SGHRS, CDR2 YFSETQ. The V and J genes are TRBV5-1 and TRBJ2-3, with 10 nucleotides matching TRBD2. This clonotype originated in a woman aged 55 to 70 with COVID-19, enrolled during active disease. Sequencing used peripheral blood. Written as DNA, the CDR3 is TGCGCCAGCAGCCCTTCTAGCGGGGGACCAGATACGCAGTATTTT. This sequence encodes CASSPSSGGPDTQYF.